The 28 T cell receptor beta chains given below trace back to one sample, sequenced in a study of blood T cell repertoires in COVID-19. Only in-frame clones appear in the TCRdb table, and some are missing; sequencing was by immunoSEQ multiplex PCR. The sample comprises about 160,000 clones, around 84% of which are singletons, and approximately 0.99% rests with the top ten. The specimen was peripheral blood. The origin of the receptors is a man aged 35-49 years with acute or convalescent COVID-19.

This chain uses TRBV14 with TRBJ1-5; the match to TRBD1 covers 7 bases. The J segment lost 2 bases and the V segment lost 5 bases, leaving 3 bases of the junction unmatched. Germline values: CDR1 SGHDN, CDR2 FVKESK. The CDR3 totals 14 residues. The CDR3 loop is CASSSTGGNQPQHF. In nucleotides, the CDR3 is TGTGCCAGCAGCTCAACAGGGGGCAATCAGCCCCAGCATTTT.

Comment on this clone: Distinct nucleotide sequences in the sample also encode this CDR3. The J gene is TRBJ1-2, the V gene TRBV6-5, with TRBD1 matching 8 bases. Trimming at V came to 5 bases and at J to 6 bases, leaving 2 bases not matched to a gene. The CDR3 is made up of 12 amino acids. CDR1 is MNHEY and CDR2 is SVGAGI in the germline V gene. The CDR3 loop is CASSRQGNGYTF. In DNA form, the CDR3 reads TGTGCCAGCAGTAGACAGGGGAATGGCTACACCTTC.

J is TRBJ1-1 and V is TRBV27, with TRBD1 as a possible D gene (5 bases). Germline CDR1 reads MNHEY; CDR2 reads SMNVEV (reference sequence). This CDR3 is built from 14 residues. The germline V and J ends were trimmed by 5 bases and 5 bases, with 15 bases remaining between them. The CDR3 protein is CASSVGGGWTEAFF. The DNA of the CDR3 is TGTGCCAGCAGTGTGGGGGGGGGTTGGACTGAAGCTTTCTTT.

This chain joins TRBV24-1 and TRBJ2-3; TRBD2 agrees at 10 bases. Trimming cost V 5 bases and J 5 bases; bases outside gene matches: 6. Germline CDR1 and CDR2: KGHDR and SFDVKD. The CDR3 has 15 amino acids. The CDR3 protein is CATSGTGTSVDTQYF. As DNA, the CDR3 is TGTGCCACCAGTGGGACCGGGACTAGCGTAGATACGCAGTATTTT.

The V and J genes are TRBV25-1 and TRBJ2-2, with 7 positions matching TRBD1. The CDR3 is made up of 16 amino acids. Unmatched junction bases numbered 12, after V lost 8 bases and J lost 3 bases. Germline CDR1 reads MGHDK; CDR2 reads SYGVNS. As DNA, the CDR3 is TGTGCCAGCGGGTTCTCCGGGACAGAGCACACCGGGGAGCTGTTTTTT. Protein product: CASGFSGTEHTGELFF.

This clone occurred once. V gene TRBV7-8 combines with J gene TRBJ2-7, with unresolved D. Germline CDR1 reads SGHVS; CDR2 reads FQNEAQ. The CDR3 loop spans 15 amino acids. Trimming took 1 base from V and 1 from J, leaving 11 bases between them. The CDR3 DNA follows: TGTGCCAGCAGCTTAGGGGCCGGCGCGTCCTACGAGCAGTACTTC. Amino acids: CASSLGAGASYEQYF.

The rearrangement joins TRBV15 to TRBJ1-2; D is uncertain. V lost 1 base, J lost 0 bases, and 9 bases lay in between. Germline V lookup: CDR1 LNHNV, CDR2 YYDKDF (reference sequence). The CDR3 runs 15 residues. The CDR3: CATSRGWSSNYGYTF. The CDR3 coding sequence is TGTGCCACCAGCAGAGGTTGGAGTTCTAACTATGGCTACACCTTC.

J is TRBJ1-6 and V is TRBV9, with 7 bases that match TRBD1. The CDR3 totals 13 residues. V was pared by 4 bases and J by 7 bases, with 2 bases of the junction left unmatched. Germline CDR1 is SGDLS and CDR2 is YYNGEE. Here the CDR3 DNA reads TGTGCCAGCAGCTCGACAGGGAATTCACCCCTCCACTTT. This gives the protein CASSSTGNSPLHF. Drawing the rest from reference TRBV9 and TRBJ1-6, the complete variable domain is DSGVTQTPKHLITATGQRVTLRCSPRSGDLSVYWYQQSLDQGLQFLIQYYNGEERAKGNILERFSAQQFPDLHSELNLSSLELGDSALYFCASSSTGNSPLHFGNGTRLTVT.

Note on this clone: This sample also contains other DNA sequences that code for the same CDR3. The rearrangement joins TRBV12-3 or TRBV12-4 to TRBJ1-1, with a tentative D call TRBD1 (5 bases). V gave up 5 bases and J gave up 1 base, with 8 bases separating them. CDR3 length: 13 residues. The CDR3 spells CASSPGQNTEAFF. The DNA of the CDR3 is TGTGCCAGCAGTCCCGGACAGAACACTGAAGCTTTCTTT.

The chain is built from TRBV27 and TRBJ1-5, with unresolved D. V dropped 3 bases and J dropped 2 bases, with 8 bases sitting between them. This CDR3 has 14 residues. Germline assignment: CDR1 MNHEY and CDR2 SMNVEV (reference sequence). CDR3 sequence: CASSLREGNQPQHF. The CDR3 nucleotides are TGTGCCAGCAGTTTGAGGGAGGGCAATCAGCCCCAGCATTTT.

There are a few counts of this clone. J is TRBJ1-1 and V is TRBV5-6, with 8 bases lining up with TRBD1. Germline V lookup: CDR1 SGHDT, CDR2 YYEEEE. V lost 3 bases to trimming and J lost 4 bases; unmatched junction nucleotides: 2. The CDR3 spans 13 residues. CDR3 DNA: TGTGCCAGCAGCTCTACAGGGGGCACTGAAGCTTTCTTT. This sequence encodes CASSSTGGTEAFF.

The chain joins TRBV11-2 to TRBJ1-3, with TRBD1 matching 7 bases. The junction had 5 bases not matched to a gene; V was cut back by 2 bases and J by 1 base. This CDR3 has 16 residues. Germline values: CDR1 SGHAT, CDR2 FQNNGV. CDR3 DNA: TGTGCCAGCAGCTTAAGGGTACAGGGGTCTGGAAACACCATATATTTT. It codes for CASSLRVQGSGNTIYF.

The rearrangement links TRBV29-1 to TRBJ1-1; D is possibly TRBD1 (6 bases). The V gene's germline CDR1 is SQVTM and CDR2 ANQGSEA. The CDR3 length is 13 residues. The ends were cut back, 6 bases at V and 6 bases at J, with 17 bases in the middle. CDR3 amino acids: CSVVRGRSPEAFF. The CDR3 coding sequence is TGCAGCGTGGTCAGGGGTAGGAGCCCTGAAGCTTTCTTT.

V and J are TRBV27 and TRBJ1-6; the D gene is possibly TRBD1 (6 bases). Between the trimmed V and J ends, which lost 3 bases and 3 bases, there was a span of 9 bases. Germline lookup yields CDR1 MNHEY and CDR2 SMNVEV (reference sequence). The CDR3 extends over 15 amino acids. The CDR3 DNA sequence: TGTGCCAGCAGTTTGGCAGGGGTCTATAATTCACCCCTCCACTTT. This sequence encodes CASSLAGVYNSPLHF.

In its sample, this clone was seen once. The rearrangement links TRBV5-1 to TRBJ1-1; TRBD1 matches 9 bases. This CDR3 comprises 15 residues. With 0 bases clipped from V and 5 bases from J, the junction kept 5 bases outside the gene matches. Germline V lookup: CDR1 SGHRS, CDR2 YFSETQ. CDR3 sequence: CASSLDRGLMTEAFF. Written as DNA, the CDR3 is TGCGCCAGCAGCTTGGACAGGGGGCTAATGACTGAAGCTTTCTTT.

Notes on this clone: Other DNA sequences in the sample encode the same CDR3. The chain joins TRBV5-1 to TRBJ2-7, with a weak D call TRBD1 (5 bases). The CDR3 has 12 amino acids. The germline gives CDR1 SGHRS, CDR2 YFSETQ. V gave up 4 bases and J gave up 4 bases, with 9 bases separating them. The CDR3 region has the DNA TGCGCCAGCAGCCGCGACAGTTACGAGCAGTACTTC. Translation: CASSRDSYEQYF.

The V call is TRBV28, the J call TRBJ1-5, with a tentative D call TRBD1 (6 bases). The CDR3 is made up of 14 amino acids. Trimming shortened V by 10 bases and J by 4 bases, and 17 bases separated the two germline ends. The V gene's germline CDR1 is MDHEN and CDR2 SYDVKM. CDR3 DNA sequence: TGTGCCACCCGATCCGGGACAAAGAATCAGCCCCAGCATTTT. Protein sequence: CATRSGTKNQPQHF.

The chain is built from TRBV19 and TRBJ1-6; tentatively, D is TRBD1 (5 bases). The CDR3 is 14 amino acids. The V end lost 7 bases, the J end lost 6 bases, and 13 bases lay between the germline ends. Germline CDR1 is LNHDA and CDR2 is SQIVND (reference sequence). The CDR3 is CASKSGQGNSPLHF. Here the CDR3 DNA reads TGTGCCAGTAAATCCGGGCAGGGTAATTCACCCCTCCACTTT.

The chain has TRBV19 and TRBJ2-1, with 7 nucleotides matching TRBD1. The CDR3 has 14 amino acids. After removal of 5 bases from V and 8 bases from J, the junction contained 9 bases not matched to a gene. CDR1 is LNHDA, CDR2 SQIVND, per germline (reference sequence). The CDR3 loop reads CASSWSGGSDEQFF. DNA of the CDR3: TGTGCCAGTAGTTGGTCAGGGGGAAGCGATGAGCAGTTCTTC.

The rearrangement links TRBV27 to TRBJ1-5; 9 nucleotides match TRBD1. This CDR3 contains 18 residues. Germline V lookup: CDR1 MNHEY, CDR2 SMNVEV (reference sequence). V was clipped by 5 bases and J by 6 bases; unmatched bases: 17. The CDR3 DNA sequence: TGTGCCAGCAGTCCCTGGGGTAGGGGACAGGGTTATTCTCAGCCCCAGCATTTT. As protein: CASSPWGRGQGYSQPQHF.

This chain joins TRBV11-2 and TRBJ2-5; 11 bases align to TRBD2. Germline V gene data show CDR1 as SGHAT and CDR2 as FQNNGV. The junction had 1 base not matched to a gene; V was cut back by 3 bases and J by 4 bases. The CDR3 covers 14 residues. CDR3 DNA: TGTGCCAGCAGCTTCACTAGCGGGGGAGAGACCCAGTACTTC. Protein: CASSFTSGGETQYF.

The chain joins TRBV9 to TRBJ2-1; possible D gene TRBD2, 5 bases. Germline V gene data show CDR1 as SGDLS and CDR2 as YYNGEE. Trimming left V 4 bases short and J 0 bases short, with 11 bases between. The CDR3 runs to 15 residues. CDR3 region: CASSIRDYSYNEQFF. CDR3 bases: TGTGCCAGCAGCATTCGGGATTACTCCTACAATGAGCAGTTCTTC.

CDR3 bases: TGTGCCAGCAGCCAAGATGGGACAGGGGGCTACTATGGCTACACCTTC. It translates to CASSQDGTGGYYGYTF. The chain is built from TRBV3-1 (or the pseudogene TRBV3-2) and TRBJ1-2, with TRBD1 matching 12 bases. Germline CDR1 reads LGHDT; CDR2 reads YNNKEL (reference sequence). With V trimmed by 0 bases and J by 3 bases, 2 bases remained unmatched. The CDR3 extends over 16 amino acids.

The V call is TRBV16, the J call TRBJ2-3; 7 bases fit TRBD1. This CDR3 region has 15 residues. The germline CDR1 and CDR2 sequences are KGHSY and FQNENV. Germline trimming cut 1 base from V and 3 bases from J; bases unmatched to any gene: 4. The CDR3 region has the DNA TGTGCCAGCAGCCAATTCGACAGGGTTACAGATACGCAGTATTTT. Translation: CASSQFDRVTDTQYF. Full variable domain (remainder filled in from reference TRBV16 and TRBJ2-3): GEEVAQTPKHLVRGEGQKAKLYCAPIKGHSYVFWYQQVLKNEFKFLISFQNENVFDETGMPKERFSAKCLPNSPCSLEIQATKLEDSAVYFCASSQFDRVTDTQYFGPGTRLTVL.

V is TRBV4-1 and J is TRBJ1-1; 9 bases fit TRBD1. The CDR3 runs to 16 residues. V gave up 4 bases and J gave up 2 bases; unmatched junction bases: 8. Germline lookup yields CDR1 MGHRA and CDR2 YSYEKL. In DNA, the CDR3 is TGCGCCAGCAGCCCCACCTCGGACAGGGGTAACACTGAAGCTTTCTTT. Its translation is CASSPTSDRGNTEAFF.

DNA for the CDR3: TGTGCCAGCAGCCTGGACAACCCCTCTGGAAACACCATATATTTT. Translating it yields CASSLDNPSGNTIYF. The chain carries TRBV7-9 and TRBJ1-3, with D perhaps TRBD1 (5 bases). The CDR3 spans 15 residues. With 5 bases removed from V and 0 bases from J, the gap between germline ends came to 11 bases. CDR1 and CDR2 from the germline V gene are SEHNR and FQNEAQ (reference sequence).

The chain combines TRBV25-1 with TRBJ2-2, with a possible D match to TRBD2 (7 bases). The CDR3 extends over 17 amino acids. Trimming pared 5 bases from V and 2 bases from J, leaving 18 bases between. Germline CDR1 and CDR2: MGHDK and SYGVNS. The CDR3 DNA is TGTGCCAGCAGTCCCCTTGGGGGGGCTTTAAACACCGGGGAGCTGTTTTTT. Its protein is CASSPLGGALNTGELFF.

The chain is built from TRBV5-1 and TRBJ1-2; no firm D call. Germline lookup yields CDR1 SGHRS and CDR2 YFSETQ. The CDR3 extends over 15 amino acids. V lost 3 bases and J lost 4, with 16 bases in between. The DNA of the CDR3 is TGCGCCAGCAGCTCCGAGCCCGGGAAGGGCTATGGCTACACCTTC. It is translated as CASSSEPGKGYGYTF.